The source of this T cell receptor (beta chain) is a study of control samples from healthy donors and cancer patients. Profiling relied on immunoSEQ multiplex PCR, and the TCRdb table lists in-frame clones only, not all of them. The sample has 79,000 or so clones, 85% to 90% seen once; the top ten hold roughly 9.7%. This receptor was identified in a woman aged 50 to 60 with colorectal cancer. Sequencing used PBMCs.

The DNA for the CDR3 is TGTGCCAGCAGGGGGACAGGCGGGAGGACCCAGTACTTC. This translates into CASRGTGGRTQYF. This chain connects TRBV12-3 or TRBV12-4 to TRBJ2-5, with D tentatively TRBD1 (8 bases). The V end lost 6 bases, the J end lost 7 bases, and 15 bases lay between the germline ends. This CDR3 is 13 amino acids long.